The following is a T cell receptor beta chain sequence with its context. The data were taken from a study of blood T cell repertoires in COVID-19. As for the study in general: Samples came from the United States, Italy and Spain, spanning acute and convalescent COVID-19. The cDNA or gDNA used as material had been derived from T cells, B-cell-depleted T cells, or PBMCs.

In the study's own analysis: Amplification of reference gene primers provided the estimated nucleated cell counts. This table comes from immunoSEQ multiplex PCR, and its TCRdb copy is limited to in-frame clones, with some not included. That table supplies the V and J calls and clone size; D and trimming were determined from the DNA. The table records approximately 190,000 clones, 82% of them present only once. Sequencing was carried out using peripheral blood. The receptor was derived from a woman aged 25-40 years with acute or convalescent COVID-19.

The CDR3 region has the DNA TGTGCCACCACTTATAGGGGGAACACTGAAGCTTTCTTT. Amino acid sequence: CATTYRGNTEAFF. V gene TRBV19 combines with J gene TRBJ1-1; D is perhaps TRBD1 (5 bases). The ends were cut back, 10 bases at V and 1 base at J, with 13 bases in the middle. The CDR3 extends over 13 amino acids. The germline CDR1 and CDR2 sequences are LNHDA and SQIVND (reference sequence).